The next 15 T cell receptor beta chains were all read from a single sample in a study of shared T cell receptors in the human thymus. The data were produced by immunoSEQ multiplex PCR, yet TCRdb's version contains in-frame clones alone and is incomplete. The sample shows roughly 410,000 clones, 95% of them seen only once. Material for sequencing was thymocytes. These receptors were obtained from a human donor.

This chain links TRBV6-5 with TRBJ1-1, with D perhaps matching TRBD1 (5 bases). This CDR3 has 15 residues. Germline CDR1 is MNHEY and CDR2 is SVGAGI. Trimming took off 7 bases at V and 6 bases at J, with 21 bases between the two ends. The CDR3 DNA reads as TGTGCCAGCAACATTATTAGGGGCAACCCTGCTGAAGCTTTCTTT. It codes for CASNIIRGNPAEAFF.

The CDR3 DNA sequence: TGTGCCAGCAGTGAAGGGACAGGGAAAACGCAGTATTTT. Protein sequence: CASSEGTGKTQYF. The chain carries TRBV6-1 and TRBJ2-3; 8 bases match TRBD1. The CDR3 extends over 13 amino acids. J gave up 9 bases and V 1 base, and 3 bases lay outside the gene matches. Germline V lookup: CDR1 MNHNS, CDR2 SASEGT.

CDR3 amino acids: CASSLGSGMVDTGELFF. CDR3 in DNA: TGTGCCAGCAGCTTAGGATCGGGTATGGTGGACACCGGGGAGCTGTTTTTT. The V and J genes are TRBV11-2 and TRBJ2-2; no firm D call. V lost 1 base and J lost 3, with 15 bases in between. CDR1 and CDR2 (germline): SGHAT, FQNNGV. This CDR3 region has 17 residues. Full variable domain (missing parts from reference TRBV11-2 and TRBJ2-2): EAGVAQSPRYKIIEKRQSVAFWCNPISGHATLYWYQQILGQGPKLLIQFQNNGVVDDSQLPKDRFSAERLKGVDSTLKIQPAKLEDSAVYLCASSLGSGMVDTGELFFGEGSRLTVL.

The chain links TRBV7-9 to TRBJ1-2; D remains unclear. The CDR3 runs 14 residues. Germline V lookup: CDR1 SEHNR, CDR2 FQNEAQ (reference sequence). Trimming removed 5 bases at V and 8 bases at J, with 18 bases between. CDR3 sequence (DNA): TGTGCCAGCAGCCTCCCCGGTCGAGCTGGGGGCTACACCTTC. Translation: CASSLPGRAGGYTF.

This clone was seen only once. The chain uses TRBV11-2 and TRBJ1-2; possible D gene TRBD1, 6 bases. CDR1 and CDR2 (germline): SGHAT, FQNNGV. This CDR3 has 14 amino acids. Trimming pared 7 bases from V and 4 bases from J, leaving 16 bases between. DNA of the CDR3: TGTGCCAGCATCCGGGACAAACCGCCCTATGGCTACACCTTC. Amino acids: CASIRDKPPYGYTF.

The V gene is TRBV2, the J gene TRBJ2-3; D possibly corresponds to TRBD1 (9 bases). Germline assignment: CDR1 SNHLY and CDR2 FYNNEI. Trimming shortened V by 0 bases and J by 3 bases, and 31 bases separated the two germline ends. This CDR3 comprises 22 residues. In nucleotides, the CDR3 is TGTGCCAGCAGTGAAGCGCTAGGAAACAGGGGGCCGGGCGGGAGGTGGACAGATACGCAGTATTTT. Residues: CASSEALGNRGPGGRWTDTQYF.

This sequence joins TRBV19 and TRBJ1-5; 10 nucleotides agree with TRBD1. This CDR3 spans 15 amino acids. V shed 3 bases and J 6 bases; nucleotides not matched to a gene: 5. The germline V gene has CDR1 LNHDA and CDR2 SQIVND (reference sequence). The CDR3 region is CASSIPGQGGQPQHF. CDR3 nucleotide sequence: TGTGCCAGTAGTATTCCAGGACAGGGGGGTCAGCCCCAGCATTTT.

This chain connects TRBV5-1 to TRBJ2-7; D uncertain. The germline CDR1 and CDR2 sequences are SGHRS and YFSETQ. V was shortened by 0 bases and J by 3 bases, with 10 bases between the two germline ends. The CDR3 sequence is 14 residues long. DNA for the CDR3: TGCGCCAGCAGCTTGGCCTACCACTACTACGAGCAGTACTTC. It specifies CASSLAYHYYEQYF.

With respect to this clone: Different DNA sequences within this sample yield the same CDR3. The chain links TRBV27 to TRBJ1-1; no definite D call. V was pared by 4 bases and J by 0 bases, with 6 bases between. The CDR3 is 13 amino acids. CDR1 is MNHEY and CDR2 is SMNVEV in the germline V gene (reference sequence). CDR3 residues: CASSSRLNTEAFF. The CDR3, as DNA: TGTGCCAGCAGTTCCCGTCTGAACACTGAAGCTTTCTTT.

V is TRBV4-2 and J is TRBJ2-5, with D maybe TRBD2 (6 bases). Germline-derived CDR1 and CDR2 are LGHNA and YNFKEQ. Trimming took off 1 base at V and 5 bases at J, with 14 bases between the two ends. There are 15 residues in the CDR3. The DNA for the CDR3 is TGTGCCAGCAGCCAAGCTCCGGGGGAGGAGGAGACCCAGTACTTC. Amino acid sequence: CASSQAPGEEETQYF.

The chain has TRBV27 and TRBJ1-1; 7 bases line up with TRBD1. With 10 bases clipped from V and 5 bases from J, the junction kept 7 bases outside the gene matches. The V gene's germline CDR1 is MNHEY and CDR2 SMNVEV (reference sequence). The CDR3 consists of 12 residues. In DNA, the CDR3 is TGTGCCACACAGGGGATGGGGACTGAAGCTTTCTTT. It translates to CATQGMGTEAFF.

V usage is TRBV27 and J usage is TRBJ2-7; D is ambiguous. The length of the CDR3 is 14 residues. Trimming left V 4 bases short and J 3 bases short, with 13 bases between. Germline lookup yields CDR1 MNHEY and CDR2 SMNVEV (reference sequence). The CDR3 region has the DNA TGTGCCAGCAGTTCCCCCTGGACCGGCTACGAGCAGTACTTC. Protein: CASSSPWTGYEQYF.

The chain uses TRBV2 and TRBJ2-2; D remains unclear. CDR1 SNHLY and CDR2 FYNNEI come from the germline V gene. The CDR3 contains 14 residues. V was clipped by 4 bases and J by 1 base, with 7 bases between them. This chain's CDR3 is CASSAGGNTGELFF. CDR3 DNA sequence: TGTGCCAGCAGTGCCGGCGGGAACACCGGGGAGCTGTTTTTT.

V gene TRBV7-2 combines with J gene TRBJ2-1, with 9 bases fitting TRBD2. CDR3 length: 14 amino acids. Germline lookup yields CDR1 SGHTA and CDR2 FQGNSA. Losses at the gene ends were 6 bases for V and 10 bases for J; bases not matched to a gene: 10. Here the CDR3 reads CASRPGLAKGEQFF. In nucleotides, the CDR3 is TGTGCCAGCAGGCCCGGACTAGCGAAGGGCGAGCAGTTCTTC.

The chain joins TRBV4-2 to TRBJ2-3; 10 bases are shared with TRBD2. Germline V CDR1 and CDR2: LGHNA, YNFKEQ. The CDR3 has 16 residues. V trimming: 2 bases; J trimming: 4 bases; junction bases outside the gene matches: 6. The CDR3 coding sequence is TGTGCCAGCAGCCAACGCCAAGCGGGAGGGTCAGATACGCAGTATTTT. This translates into CASSQRQAGGSDTQYF.